What follows are 29 T cell receptor beta chains derived from one specimen sequenced in a study of identical twins. TCRdb re-called the 5' RACE reads through MiXCR, storing one row per CDR3 protein. The sample holds 700,000 or so distinct CDR3 sequences; roughly 8% are singletons and the top ten take roughly 0.9%. These data were also reused for a study on yellow fever vaccine responses in identical twins.

Input material: PBMCs. These receptor sequences come from a woman between 18 and 29 years old in good health.

This clonotype showed up just a few times. V usage is TRBV10-1 and J usage is TRBJ2-5; maybe TRBD2 (6 bases). CDR1 is WNHNN, CDR2 SYGVQD, per germline (reference sequence). The CDR3 extends over 14 amino acids. Trimming removed 0 bases from V and 7 bases from J, with 12 bases in between. In DNA, the CDR3 is TGCGCCAGCAGTGAGTCTAGCGGTCACGGGACCCAGTACTTC. Protein sequence: CASSESSGHGTQYF.

This rearrangement joins TRBV4-1 to TRBJ2-6, with 10 bases fitting TRBD2. With 4 bases clipped from V and 0 bases from J, the junction kept 12 bases outside the gene matches. CDR1 and CDR2 (germline): MGHRA, YSYEKL. The CDR3 sequence is 20 residues long. The CDR3 nucleotides are TGCGCCAGCAGCCCTCTCCAAAGCGGGAGGGGCCTCTCTGGGGCCAACGTCCTGACTTTC. Amino acid sequence: CASSPLQSGRGLSGANVLTF.

The chain combines TRBV7-2 with TRBJ1-6, with D unresolved. CDR3 length equals 14 residues. CDR1 SGHTA and CDR2 FQGNSA come from the germline V gene. V gave up 3 bases and J gave up 6 bases, with 9 bases separating them. CDR3 nucleotides: TGTGCCAGCAGCTTTGTCGTTGCTAATTCACCCCTCCACTTT. Translation: CASSFVVANSPLHF.

A few counts support this clonotype. V is TRBV7-2 and J is TRBJ2-7, with D perhaps matching TRBD2 (6 bases). Between the trimmed V and J ends, which lost 6 bases and 2 bases, there was a span of 14 bases. Germline CDR1 is SGHTA and CDR2 is FQGNSA. This CDR3 is 14 amino acids long. The CDR3 here is CASRVAEGPYEQYF. The DNA of the CDR3 is TGTGCCAGCAGAGTAGCGGAAGGGCCCTACGAGCAGTACTTC. Variable domain in full (rest from reference TRBV7-2 and TRBJ2-7): GAGVSQSPSNKVTEKGKDVELRCDPISGHTALYWYRQSLGQGLEFLIYFQGNSAPDKSGLPSDRFSAERTGGSVSTLTIQRTQQEDSAVYLCASRVAEGPYEQYFGPGTRLTVT.

The gene calls are TRBV28 and TRBJ2-2; D is perhaps TRBD2 (6 bases). The CDR3 consists of 16 residues. V dropped 4 bases and J dropped 0 bases, with 12 bases sitting between them. Per the germline V gene, CDR1 is MDHEN and CDR2 is SYDVKM. The CDR3 reads CASSSVGSANTGELFF. Here the CDR3 DNA reads TGTGCCAGCAGTTCCGTCGGGAGTGCGAACACCGGGGAGCTGTTTTTT.

This clonotype appeared many times. The chain recombines TRBV29-1 with TRBJ2-3; TRBD2 is a possible D gene (5 bases). Per germline, CDR1 SQVTM and CDR2 ANQGSEA. V was pared by 7 bases and J by 3 bases, with 14 bases between. This CDR3 is built from 13 residues. CDR3 residues: CSAEFLATDTQYF. Written as DNA, the CDR3 is TGCAGCGCCGAGTTCCTAGCAACAGATACGCAGTATTTT.

Many counts were recorded for this clonotype. The CDR3 region is CASRRGVEQYF. The CDR3 nucleotides are TGTGCCAGCAGGAGGGGTGTAGAGCAGTACTTC. This sequence joins TRBV2 and TRBJ2-7; perhaps D is TRBD1 or TRBD2 (5 bases each). The CDR3 length is 11 residues. V was pared by 6 bases and J by 7 bases, with 10 bases between. The germline V gene has CDR1 SNHLY and CDR2 FYNNEI.

This chain links TRBV5-1 with TRBJ2-7; D possibly uses TRBD1 or TRBD2 (5 bases each). Trimming stripped 4 bases from V and 0 bases from J, with 14 bases between. Germline values: CDR1 SGHRS, CDR2 YFSETQ. This CDR3 spans 15 amino acids. The CDR3 DNA sequence: TGCGCCAGCAGCATAACCGGGACGACCTCCTACGAGCAGTACTTC. Protein product: CASSITGTTSYEQYF.

In this sample, this clonotype turned up many times. This chain joins TRBV12-3 or TRBV12-4 and TRBJ2-7; 11 bases are shared with TRBD2. CDR3 length equals 17 residues. Losses at the gene ends were 3 bases for V and 7 bases for J; bases not matched to a gene: 14. As DNA, the CDR3 is TGTGCCAGCAGTTTGAGACTAGCGGGGACCCGAAGTAGTGAGCAGTACTTC. It translates to CASSLRLAGTRSSEQYF.

The genes are TRBV19 and TRBJ2-1; tentatively, D is TRBD1 or TRBD2 (5 bases each). CDR1 and CDR2 (germline): LNHDA, SQIVND (reference sequence). Trimming took 7 bases from V and 9 from J, leaving 22 bases between them. The CDR3 covers 15 residues. CDR3 loop: CASNSSPDLGGEQFF. In DNA, the CDR3 is TGTGCCAGTAACTCTTCCCCTGACCTTGGGGGTGAGCAGTTCTTC. Looking up the rest from reference TRBV19 and TRBJ2-1 gives the full variable domain: DGGITQSPKYLFRKEGQNVTLSCEQNLNHDAMYWYRQDPGQGLRLIYYSQIVNDFQKGDIAEGYSVSREKKESFPLTVTSAQKNPTAFYLCASNSSPDLGGEQFFGPGTRLTVL.

As for this clonotype: The junction departs from germline at one end; a sequencing error may be responsible. The chain is built from TRBV7-2 and TRBJ2-2, with no clear D. CDR1 is SGHTA and CDR2 is FQGNSA in the germline V gene. The CDR3 is 13 amino acids. DNA for the CDR3: TGTGCCAGCAGCCCCCTGATGGGTGGGGAACTGTTTTTT. Protein: CASSPLMGGELFF.

The rearrangement uses TRBV20-1 and TRBJ2-2; no definite D call. The CDR3 sequence is 15 residues long. The germline V and J ends were trimmed by 7 bases and 0 bases, with 15 bases remaining between them. Germline CDR1 reads DFQATT; CDR2 reads SNEGSKA (reference sequence). In DNA, the CDR3 is TGCAGTGTCACTCCCACAGCTGCGAACACCGGGGAGCTGTTTTTT. The encoded protein is CSVTPTAANTGELFF.

This clonotype was seen many times. The chain carries TRBV2 and TRBJ2-7, with 11 bases that match TRBD1. Germline V CDR1 and CDR2: SNHLY, FYNNEI. With 6 bases clipped from V and 3 bases from J, the junction kept 1 base outside the gene matches. The CDR3 is made up of 13 amino acids. The CDR3 coding sequence is TGTGCCAGCAGGGGGACAGGGGGCTACGAGCAGTACTTC. This gives the protein CASRGTGGYEQYF.

This clonotype has only a few counts. The CDR3, as DNA: TGTGCCAGCAGTGACCCACTACTAAGGGCTGGGGCCAACGTCCTGACTTTC. Protein: CASSDPLLRAGANVLTF. V usage is TRBV12-3 or TRBV12-4 and J usage is TRBJ2-6; unclear D gene. The germline V and J ends were trimmed by 5 bases and 2 bases, with 16 bases remaining between them. CDR3 size: 17 residues.

This clonotype has more than one count but fewer than ten. This rearrangement joins TRBV24-1 to TRBJ2-1; 8 bases agree with TRBD1. This CDR3 has 16 amino acids. Germline V CDR1 and CDR2: KGHDR, SFDVKD. The V gene end was trimmed by 4 bases and the J gene end by 4 bases; junction bases not matched to a gene: 8. CDR3 in amino acids: CATSDPGTGVYNEQFF. The CDR3 DNA reads as TGTGCCACCAGTGACCCCGGGACAGGTGTTTACAATGAGCAGTTCTTC.

This chain links TRBV9 with TRBJ2-1; 9 bases agree with TRBD1. Germline trimming cut 4 bases from V and 7 bases from J; bases unmatched to any gene: 6. The CDR3 is 14 residues long. CDR1 is SGDLS, CDR2 YYNGEE, per germline. The DNA for the CDR3 is TGTGCCAGCAGCCCGATGACAGGGGGGAATGAGCAGTTCTTC. Translating it yields CASSPMTGGNEQFF.

The chain couples TRBV10-3 to TRBJ2-3; D unclear. With 2 bases removed from V and 2 bases from J, the gap between germline ends came to 8 bases. Germline V CDR1 and CDR2: ENHRY, SYGVKD. The CDR3 spans 14 residues. Here the CDR3 DNA reads TGTGCCATCAGTGAGCCAGCCCCCACAGATACGCAGTATTTT. Protein sequence: CAISEPAPTDTQYF.

This clonotype was seen only a few times. The chain carries TRBV27 and TRBJ1-2, with 7 bases matching TRBD1. CDR3 length: 14 amino acids. Trimming took 2 bases from V and 4 from J; bases not matched to a gene: 4. Per germline, CDR1 MNHEY and CDR2 SMNVEV (reference sequence). The DNA of the CDR3 is TGTGCCAGCAGTTTACAGGGGGATGGCTATGGCTACACCTTC. Amino acid sequence: CASSLQGDGYGYTF.

This sequence joins TRBV10-3 and TRBJ2-1; unclear D gene. The CDR3 is 13 residues long. Per the germline V gene, CDR1 is ENHRY and CDR2 is SYGVKD. With 2 bases removed from V and 2 bases from J, the gap between germline ends came to 4 bases. As DNA, the CDR3 is TGTGCCATCAGTGAGGGGGCCTACAATGAGCAGTTCTTC. This encodes CAISEGAYNEQFF.

In this sample, this clonotype turned up a few times. The chain has TRBV4-2 and TRBJ2-7, with a weak D call TRBD1 (5 bases). Between the trimmed V and J ends, which lost 4 bases and 0 bases, there was a span of 16 bases. The CDR3 runs to 16 residues. Germline V lookup: CDR1 LGHNA, CDR2 YNFKEQ. The CDR3 sequence is CASSRILTEASYEQYF. In nucleotides, the CDR3 is TGTGCCAGCAGCCGGATCCTGACAGAAGCCTCCTACGAGCAGTACTTC.

This clonotype was found many times. The chain joins TRBV7-9 to TRBJ2-5; D is possibly TRBD1 (6 bases). Germline V gene data show CDR1 as SEHNR and CDR2 as FQNEAQ (reference sequence). V was pared by 2 bases and J by 4 bases, with 8 bases between. This CDR3 is 13 amino acids long. CDR3 loop: CASSLQGPETQYF. The CDR3 DNA is TGTGCCAGCAGCTTACAGGGGCCAGAGACCCAGTACTTC. Looking up the rest from reference TRBV7-9 and TRBJ2-5 gives the full variable domain: DTGVSQNPRHKITKRGQNVTFRCDPISEHNRLYWYRQTLGQGPEFLTYFQNEAQLEKSRLLSDRFSAERPKGSFSTLEIQRTEQGDSAMYLCASSLQGPETQYFGPGTRLLVL.

Ten or more counts support this clonotype. The chain recombines TRBV7-8 with TRBJ2-7, with a weak D call TRBD2 (5 bases). The CDR3 has 13 amino acids. Trimming removed 0 bases from V and 9 bases from J, with 12 bases in between. Germline lookup yields CDR1 SGHVS and CDR2 FQNEAQ. The CDR3 is CASSLAENSGQYF. CDR3 bases: TGTGCCAGCAGCTTAGCGGAGAACAGCGGGCAGTACTTC.

In this sample, this clonotype turned up a few times. V is TRBV11-1 and J is TRBJ2-7, with 9 bases lining up with TRBD1. The V segment lost 5 bases and the J segment 6 bases; nucleotides outside the gene matches: 5. CDR3 length: 13 residues. Germline CDR1 reads SGHAT; CDR2 reads FQDESV (reference sequence). CDR3 sequence (DNA): TGTGCCAGCAGCCGTACAGGGGGCGGCGAGCAGTACTTC. Its protein is CASSRTGGGEQYF.

This clonotype was seen ten or more times. V and J are TRBV20-1 and TRBJ2-1, with D possibly matching TRBD2 (6 bases). Germline CDR1 DFQATT, CDR2 SNEGSKA (reference sequence). The CDR3 loop spans 15 amino acids. V gave up 3 bases and J gave up 0 bases, with 12 bases separating them. The CDR3 bases are TGCAGTGCTAGGAGACTAGAAAACTCCTACAATGAGCAGTTCTTC. Protein product: CSARRLENSYNEQFF.

The J gene is TRBJ2-7, the V gene TRBV4-2; D possibly corresponds to TRBD1 (6 bases). In germline, CDR1 is LGHNA, CDR2 YNFKEQ. V lost 0 bases and J lost 3, with 9 bases in between. The length of the CDR3 is 14 residues. The CDR3 region is CASSQDPDSYEQYF. The CDR3 DNA reads TGTGCCAGCAGCCAAGATCCGGACAGCTACGAGCAGTACTTC.

The rearrangement links TRBV14 to TRBJ2-1, with 12 bases aligning to TRBD2. With V trimmed by 1 base and J by 5 bases, 6 bases remained unmatched. This CDR3 region has 17 residues. Germline V gene lookup returns CDR1 SGHDN and CDR2 FVKESK. CDR3: CASSQALAGGPNNEQFF. As DNA, the CDR3 is TGTGCCAGCAGCCAAGCCCTAGCGGGGGGGCCCAACAATGAGCAGTTCTTC.

This clonotype was seen at least ten times. The CDR3 DNA is TGTGCCAGCAGCTTAGTCGTTCCCGGACAGGGGAGTCCGCGCCCCGGGGAGCTGTTTTTT. This codes for CASSLVVPGQGSPRPGELFF. The chain recombines TRBV11-1 with TRBJ2-2; 9 positions match TRBD1. Trimming removed 1 base from V and 6 bases from J; junction bases left unmatched: 18. The CDR3 spans 20 residues. Germline CDR1 and CDR2: SGHAT and FQDESV (reference sequence).

This clonotype was seen many times. The chain is built from TRBV6-6 and TRBJ2-1; D ambiguous. The CDR3 is made up of 13 amino acids. The V and J ends lost 0 bases and 10 bases respectively, with 10 bases between them. In germline, CDR1 is MNHNY, CDR2 SVGAGI (reference sequence). The chain's CDR3 is CASSYSMGTEQFF. In DNA, the CDR3 is TGTGCCAGCAGTTACTCGATGGGAACAGAGCAGTTCTTC.

This clonotype was detected many times. The V gene is TRBV5-1, the J gene TRBJ2-1; 7 nucleotides line up with TRBD2. The CDR3 is 15 residues long. Trimming removed 4 bases from V and 4 bases from J; junction bases left unmatched: 8. Germline V CDR1 and CDR2: SGHRS, YFSETQ. This CDR3 reads CASSLGGVGYNEQFF. CDR3 DNA sequence: TGCGCCAGCAGCCTGGGAGGGGTAGGGTACAATGAGCAGTTCTTC.